This T cell receptor (beta chain) was retrieved from a study of blood T cell repertoires in COVID-19. Profiling relied on immunoSEQ multiplex PCR, and the TCRdb table lists in-frame clones only, not all of them. This repertoire shows roughly 300,000 clones, around 90% found once; its top ten account for about 7%. V was clipped by 4 bases and J by 0 bases, with 7 bases between them. CDR1 and CDR2 (germline): SNHLY, FYNNEI. The length of the CDR3 is 13 residues. Sequenced sample: peripheral blood. The chain carries TRBV2 and TRBJ2-7, with D possibly matching TRBD1 (6 bases). The clonotype comes from a woman between 25 and 40 years old with COVID-19, enrolled during active disease. The CDR3, as DNA: TGTGCCAGCAGTGGGGACATCTCCTACGAGCAGTACTTC. Its protein is CASSGDISYEQYF.